This passage covers 13 T cell receptor beta chains from one sample sequenced in a study of cytomegalovirus exposure and HLA in healthy donors (dated by TCRdb to about 2017). The method behind the library was the immunoSEQ multiplex PCR assay. The multiplex PCR relied on a mix of 60 forward primers for TCR Vbeta segments and 13 reverse primers for TCR Jbeta segments. The table was pulled from immuneACCESS by TCRdb, which kept in-frame rearrangements only. Such tables lose some clones; where checked, under half of the loss comes from unresolved V genes, and the rest has no known cause. For this sample there are 160,000 or so clones; 87% appear just once. 0.85% of the sample is in the top ten clones. Sequenced: PBMCs. Receptor source: a woman in her twenties or thirties in good health and CMV-seronegative.

The chain joins TRBV19 to TRBJ1-2; TRBD1 aligns across 9 bases. The germline V gene has CDR1 LNHDA and CDR2 SQIVND (reference sequence). There are 12 residues in the CDR3. Unmatched junction bases numbered 8, after V lost 10 bases and J lost 8 bases. CDR3 sequence (DNA): TGTGCCACCAAGACAGGGGGACGGGGCTACACCTTC. Translated, it gives CATKTGGRGYTF.

This CDR3 is CASSLGILGDEQYF. CDR3 nucleotides: TGTGCCAGCAGCTTAGGAATTCTAGGGGACGAGCAGTACTTC. This chain links TRBV7-9 with TRBJ2-7, with D possibly matching TRBD1 (5 bases). V dropped 1 base and J dropped 5 bases, with 12 bases sitting between them. Looked up from germline, CDR1 is SEHNR and CDR2 is FQNEAQ (reference sequence). The CDR3 runs to 14 residues.

V and J are TRBV19 and TRBJ2-1, with 8 nucleotides matching TRBD1. The CDR3 sequence is 16 residues long. Trimming at V came to 5 bases and at J to 4 bases, leaving 10 bases not matched to a gene. The germline V gene has CDR1 LNHDA and CDR2 SQIVND (reference sequence). CDR3 loop: CASSPTGTGTYNEQFF. The CDR3 DNA sequence: TGTGCCAGTAGTCCAACCGGGACAGGAACGTACAATGAGCAGTTCTTC.

The rearrangement uses TRBV28 and TRBJ2-3; TRBD2 might be the D (5 bases). The length of the CDR3 is 17 residues. The V end lost 4 bases, the J end lost 5 bases, and 22 bases lay between the germline ends. Germline V gives CDR1 MDHEN, CDR2 SYDVKM. The CDR3 bases are TGTGCCAGCAGTTCCCGCCTCTGGCGGACTCGGGGAGATACGCAGTATTTT. Amino acid sequence: CASSSRLWRTRGDTQYF.

V and J are TRBV4-3 and TRBJ2-1, with 7 bases fitting TRBD1. CDR1 and CDR2 (germline): LGHNA, YSLEER. The junction had 17 bases not matched to a gene; V was cut back by 1 base and J by 5 bases. The CDR3 runs 19 residues. The CDR3 nucleotides are TGCGCCAGCAGCCAAGTGTCCACAGGGGAAGCGGCATTGAACAATGAGCAGTTCTTC. Residues: CASSQVSTGEAALNNEQFF.

The CDR3 DNA reads as TGTGCCAGCAGTTTATCCGGGACTGATAAGCTCTATGGCTACACCTTC. Translation gives CASSLSGTDKLYGYTF. The rearrangement joins TRBV28 to TRBJ1-2; perhaps TRBD1 as D (5 bases). Germline CDR1 MDHEN, CDR2 SYDVKM. V was shortened by 1 base and J by 4 bases, with 16 bases between the two germline ends. The CDR3 contains 16 residues.

This rearrangement joins TRBV9 to TRBJ1-1; no definite D call. CDR1 and CDR2 from the germline V gene are SGDLS and YYNGEE. The CDR3 totals 16 residues. Trimming stripped 0 bases from V and 2 bases from J, with 14 bases between. The CDR3 here is CASSVDGGIGNTEAFF. In DNA, the CDR3 is TGTGCCAGCAGCGTAGATGGCGGGATCGGCAACACTGAAGCTTTCTTT.

The chain couples TRBV7-2 to TRBJ1-1, with D maybe TRBD1 (5 bases). The germline gives CDR1 SGHTA, CDR2 FQGNSA. This CDR3 has 14 residues. Deletions cut 7 bases from V and 6 bases from J, with 18 bases between. The CDR3 sequence is CASIRGGEPAEAFF. The CDR3 DNA reads as TGTGCCAGCATCCGGGGAGGGGAACCCGCTGAAGCTTTCTTT.

The V and J genes are TRBV5-5 and TRBJ2-3, with 10 bases aligning to TRBD1. J was trimmed by 6 bases and V by 4 bases; bases with no gene match: 5. Germline CDR1 and CDR2: SGHKS and YYEKEE (reference sequence). The CDR3 has 14 amino acids. The CDR3 is CASSPDRGSDTQYF. CDR3 nucleotides: TGTGCCAGCAGCCCGGACAGGGGGAGTGATACGCAGTATTTT.

This rearrangement joins TRBV14 to TRBJ1-2, with TRBD1 identical over 7 bases. CDR1 is SGHDN and CDR2 is FVKESK in the germline V gene. The CDR3 spans 13 residues. Germline trimming cut 1 base from V and 8 bases from J; bases unmatched to any gene: 4. The CDR3 DNA is TGTGCCAGCAGCCAAGGTCAGGGGGGCGGCTACACCTTC. As protein: CASSQGQGGGYTF.

This sequence joins TRBV7-9 and TRBJ1-2; D unclear. Trimming pared 5 bases from V and 4 bases from J, leaving 8 bases between. Germline CDR1 is SEHNR and CDR2 is FQNEAQ (reference sequence). The CDR3 contains 12 residues. Written as DNA, the CDR3 is TGTGCCAGCAGCCGGGGTAGCTATGGCTACACCTTC. Translated: CASSRGSYGYTF. Full variable domain (missing parts from reference TRBV7-9 and TRBJ1-2): DTGVSQNPRHKITKRGQNVTFRCDPISEHNRLYWYRQTLGQGPEFLTYFQNEAQLEKSRLLSDRFSAERPKGSFSTLEIQRTEQGDSAMYLCASSRGSYGYTFGSGTRLTVV.

The chain recombines TRBV5-1 with TRBJ2-2, with 9 bases fitting TRBD1. The J segment lost 7 bases and the V segment lost 1 base, leaving 8 bases of the junction unmatched. Germline CDR1 and CDR2: SGHRS and YFSETQ. The length of the CDR3 is 16 residues. DNA of the CDR3: TGCGCCAGCAGCTTGCGCCCCGGGACAGGGCACGGGGAGCTGTTTTTT. Its protein is CASSLRPGTGHGELFF.

The chain recombines TRBV6-6 with TRBJ2-1; 7 bases agree with TRBD1. CDR1 and CDR2 from the germline V gene are MNHNY and SVGAGI (reference sequence). The ends lost 10 bases at V and 0 bases at J; junction bases unmatched: 3. The CDR3 sequence is 13 residues long. The CDR3 DNA reads TGTGCCACCCGGACAGGCTCCTACAATGAGCAGTTCTTC. This translates into CATRTGSYNEQFF.